This is a list of T cell receptor beta chains from one sample in a study of blood T cell repertoires in COVID-19. Using immunoSEQ multiplex PCR, the repertoire was profiled, and TCRdb retains in-frame clones only, with some absent. This table has 100,000 to 150,000 clones, more than 60% appearing once. The source material was peripheral blood. These receptors all come from a woman in her 70s with acute or convalescent COVID-19. Both conserved end residues are part of each CDR3. The order of the fields is D gene, J gene, V gene, clone size, CDR3 DNA, CDR3 protein. The D gene is left open where the match is weak. Where a row states a size, it is once, few, many or the class of an expanded clone; other rows omit it.

- | TRBJ1-1 | TRBV7-9 | - | TGTGCCAGCAGCTTATTGGGAGCGGCACACACTGAAGCTTTCTTT | CASSLLGAAHTEAFF
- | TRBJ2-3 | TRBV24-1 | - | TGTGCCACCAGTGACGCTGGAGGGAAGAGCACAGATACGCAGTATTTT | CATSDAGGKSTDTQYF
TRBD1 | TRBJ1-1 | TRBV19 | - | TGTGCCAGTAGTATATCAGGGGGTGGAAACACTGAAGCTTTCTTT | CASSISGGGNTEAFF
- | TRBJ2-7 | TRBV10-1 | - | TGCGCCAGCAGTGAGGGCCAGGGCCACGAGCAGTACTTC | CASSEGQGHEQYF
- | TRBJ2-3 | TRBV18 | - | TGTGCCAGCTCACCACTTCAAGGGGCGACTAGCACAGATACGCAGTATTTT | CASSPLQGATSTDTQYF
- | TRBJ2-1 | TRBV9 | many | TGTGCCAGCAGTATGGAGGCTAGCGCTCCGGGAATAAACAATGAGCAGTTCTTC | CASSMEASAPGINNEQFF
TRBD1 | TRBJ2-2 | TRBV10-2 | - | TGCGCCACCATCACGACAGGGGGGCTGAGGACCGGGGAGCTGTTTTTT | CATITTGGLRTGELFF
TRBD1 | TRBJ1-4 | TRBV28 | once | TGTGCCAGCAGTTCCTCAGGACAGGTTTCTAATGAAAAACTGTTTTTT | CASSSSGQVSNEKLFF
TRBD2 | TRBJ2-3 | TRBV5-1 | - | TGCGCCAGCAGTACTAGCGGGAGTGGGGCAGATACGCAGTATTTT | CASSTSGSGADTQYF
- | TRBJ1-2 | TRBV19 | - | TGTGCCAGTAGCCGACAGGCCTCCAACGGCTACACCTTC | CASSRQASNGYTF
TRBD2 | TRBJ2-1 | TRBV28 | - | TGTGCCAGCATTACTAGCGGGAACGAGCAGTTCTTC | CASITSGNEQFF
- | TRBJ1-5 | TRBV18 | few | TGTGCCAGCTCACCACAGCCCGCCGAGCCCCAGCATTTT | CASSPQPAEPQHF
- | TRBJ2-2 | TRBV19 | - | TGTGCCAGTAGTATCCGGGAGAACACCGGGGAGCTGTTTTTT | CASSIRENTGELFF
- | TRBJ1-2 | TRBV19 | - | TGTGCCAGTAGTGCCACCGCAACTGGCTATGGCTACACCTTC | CASSATATGYGYTF
TRBD1 | TRBJ1-5 | TRBV19 | - | TGTGCCAGTAGTAGAAGACAGGGGAGCAATCAGCCCCAGCATTTT | CASSRRQGSNQPQHF
TRBD1 | TRBJ2-1 | TRBV11-2 | - | TGTGCCAGCAGCATAGGGACAGGGAGCTCCTACAATGAGCAGTTCTTC | CASSIGTGSSYNEQFF
TRBD1 | TRBJ1-2 | TRBV19 | once | TGTGCCAGTAGCGAGCCCCTATACCGGGACAGGGTCTATGGCTACACCTTC | CASSEPLYRDRVYGYTF
- | TRBJ1-6 | TRBV5-1 | - | TGCGCCAGCAGCTTGGTGGCAGGGGTAGAAAGTTCACCCCTCCACTTT | CASSLVAGVESSPLHF
- | TRBJ2-5 | TRBV6-2/TRBV6-3 | - | TGTGCCAGCAGTTACGTGCCGGATAGGGGAGAGACCCAGTACTTC | CASSYVPDRGETQYF
TRBD1 | TRBJ2-1 | TRBV10-2 | - | TGCGCCAGCAGGCAGACAGGGTTTGGGGTTAGGCATGAGCAGTTCTTC | CASRQTGFGVRHEQFF
TRBD2 | TRBJ2-1 | TRBV11-2 | - | TGTGCCAGCAGCTTAGCCCCTAGCGGTGTCCTTGAGCAGTTCTTC | CASSLAPSGVLEQFF
- | TRBJ2-2 | TRBV9 | - | TGTGCCAGCAGCGGGGTAGCGGAATCAAACACCGGGGAGCTGTTTTTT | CASSGVAESNTGELFF
- | TRBJ2-7 | TRBV5-6 | - | TGTGCCAGCAGCTTCAGCGGTGCCTACGAGCAGTACTTC | CASSFSGAYEQYF
TRBD1 | TRBJ2-1 | TRBV3-1/TRBV3-2 | once | TGTGCCAGCAGCCAAATGACAGGGTCCTACAATGAGCAGTTCTTC | CASSQMTGSYNEQFF
TRBD2 | TRBJ2-4 | TRBV19 | once | TGTGCCAGTAGCCAGATAGCGGGCGCAGCCAAAAACATTCAGTACTTC | CASSQIAGAAKNIQYF
- | TRBJ2-7 | TRBV7-6 | - | TGTGCCAGCAGCCCGCGGGTAGGCCAGACCTACGAGCAGTACTTC | CASSPRVGQTYEQYF
- | TRBJ1-2 | TRBV27 | - | TGTGCCAGCAGTTTATATGGTGGAGGTGGCTACACCTTC | CASSLYGGGGYTF
- | TRBJ1-6 | TRBV5-1 | once | TGCGCCAGCAGCTCCGATAATTCACCCCTCCACTTT | CASSSDNSPLHF
- | TRBJ2-2 | TRBV11-3 | - | TGTGCCAGCAGCTTAGCTAACACCGGGGAGCTGTTTTTT | CASSLANTGELFF
- | TRBJ1-4 | TRBV29-1 | - | TGCAGCGTTGTTCATAATGAAAAACTGTTTTTT | CSVVHNEKLFF
TRBD1 | TRBJ1-1 | TRBV6-6 | - | TGTGCCAGCAGTTCGACAGGGTTAGGTGCTTTCTTT | CASSSTGLGAFF
TRBD1 | TRBJ1-2 | TRBV10-1 | few | TGCGCCAGCAGTCCCTCCACAGGGGGCTCGTGGGGCTACACCTTC | CASSPSTGGSWGYTF
TRBD2 | TRBJ2-1 | TRBV30 | - | TGTGCCTGGAGTTCCCCGGGACTAGCGGGAGGGCCCTACAATGAGCAGTTCTTC | CAWSSPGLAGGPYNEQFF
TRBD2 | TRBJ2-7 | TRBV27 | once | TGTGCCAGCCGCCCCGGGACTAGCGGAGCCCCTGCCAACTACGAGCAGTACTTC | CASRPGTSGAPANYEQYF
- | TRBJ1-6 | TRBV19 | - | TGTGCCGTCTCACAGGTCCATAATTCACCCCTCCACTTT | CAVSQVHNSPLHF